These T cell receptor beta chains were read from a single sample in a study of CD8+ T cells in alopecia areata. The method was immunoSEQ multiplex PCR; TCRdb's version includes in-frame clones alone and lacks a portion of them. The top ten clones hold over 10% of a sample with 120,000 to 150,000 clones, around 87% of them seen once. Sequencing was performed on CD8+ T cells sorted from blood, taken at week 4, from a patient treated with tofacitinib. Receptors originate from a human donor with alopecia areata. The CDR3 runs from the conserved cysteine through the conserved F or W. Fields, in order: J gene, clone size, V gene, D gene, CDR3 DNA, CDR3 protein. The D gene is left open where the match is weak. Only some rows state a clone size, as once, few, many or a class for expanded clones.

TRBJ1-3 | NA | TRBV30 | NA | TGTGCCTGGGACCAGGGGACTACTGGAAACACCATATATTTT | CAWDQGTTGNTIYF
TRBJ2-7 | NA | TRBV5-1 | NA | TGCGCCAGCAGCTTGGTTATGGGGGCGAGCTACGAGCAGTACTTC | CASSLVMGASYEQYF
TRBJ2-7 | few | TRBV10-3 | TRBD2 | TGTGCCATCAGTCCGGGACTAGAGTCCTACGAGCAGTACTTC | CAISPGLESYEQYF
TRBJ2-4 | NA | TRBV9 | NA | TGTGCCAGCAGCGTAGAAGAAGACTTAAGGGTGGGCAAAAACATTCAGTACTTC | CASSVEEDLRVGKNIQYF
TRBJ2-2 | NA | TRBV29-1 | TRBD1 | TGCAGCGGACAGGGGAACGGGGAGCTGTTTTTT | CSGQGNGELFF
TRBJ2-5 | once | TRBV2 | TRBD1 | TGTGCCAGCAGTGACGGGACAGGGGAGACCCAGTACTTC | CASSDGTGETQYF
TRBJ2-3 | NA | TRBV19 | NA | TGTGCCAGTAGTGCCCGGGCCCCCGGAGCTCGCACAGATACGCAGTATTTT | CASSARAPGARTDTQYF
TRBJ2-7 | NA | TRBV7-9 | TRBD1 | TGTGCCAGCAGCTTAGCTGGGGACAGGGAAAAAGTTATACCCTACGAGCAGTACTTC | CASSLAGDREKVIPYEQYF
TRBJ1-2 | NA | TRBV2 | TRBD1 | TGTGCCAGCAGTTCTGACTTGGGACAGGCCTCCTATGGCTACACCTTC | CASSSDLGQASYGYTF
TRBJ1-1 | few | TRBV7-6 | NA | TGTGCCAGCAGCTTATTAGGCAGTTCGATGAACACTGAAGCTTTCTTT | CASSLLGSSMNTEAFF
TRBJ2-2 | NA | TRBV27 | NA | TGTGCCAGCACCGACACCGGGGAGCTGTTTTTT | CASTDTGELFF
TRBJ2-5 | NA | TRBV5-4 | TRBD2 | TGTGCCAGCAGCTTAAGCGGGGTGGGAGACGGGACCCAGTACTTC | CASSLSGVGDGTQYF
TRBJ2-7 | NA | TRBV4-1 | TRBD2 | TGCGCCAGCAGCCTAATTCTAGCGGGAGAACGGGAGCAGTACTTC | CASSLILAGEREQYF
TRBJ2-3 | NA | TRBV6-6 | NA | TGTGCCAGCAGTTCGACATGGACCGGCACAGATACGCAGTATTTT | CASSSTWTGTDTQYF
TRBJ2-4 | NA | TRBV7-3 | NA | TGTGCCAGCAGTAAATGGCCGAAAGGGGCGGCCGCCAAAAACATTCAGTACTTC | CASSKWPKGAAAKNIQYF
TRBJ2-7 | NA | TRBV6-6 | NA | TGTGCCAGCGGTATGGGGGGAGACGAGCAGTACTTC | CASGMGGDEQYF
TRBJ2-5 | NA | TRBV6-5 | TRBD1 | TGTGCCAGCAGTTACCGGGACAGGGTAGCAGAGACCCAGTACTTC | CASSYRDRVAETQYF
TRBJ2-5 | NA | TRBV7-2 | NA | TGTGCCAGCAGCCCCACCCCCAGAAACCAAGAGACCCAGTACTTC | CASSPTPRNQETQYF
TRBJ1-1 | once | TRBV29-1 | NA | TGCAGCGTTGATTCAGGCGAAGCTGAAGCTTTCTTT | CSVDSGEAEAFF
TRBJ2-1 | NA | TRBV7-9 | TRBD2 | TGTGCCAGCAGCTCAATGACTAGCGGGTTCCGCAATGAGCAGTTCTTC | CASSSMTSGFRNEQFF
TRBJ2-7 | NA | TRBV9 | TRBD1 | TGTGCCAGCAGCGTAGCTACCGGGACAGGGATCTACGAGCAGTACTTC | CASSVATGTGIYEQYF
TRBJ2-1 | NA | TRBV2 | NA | TGTGCCAGCAGTGATAAGTTCTTC | CASSDKFF
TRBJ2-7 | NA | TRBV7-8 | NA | TGTGCCAGCAGCGTTCCGGGTCCCTACGAGCAGTACTTC | CASSVPGPYEQYF
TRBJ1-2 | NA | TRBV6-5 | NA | TGTGCCAGCAGTTACGTCCTGTCGACAGCGGATGGCTACACCTTC | CASSYVLSTADGYTF
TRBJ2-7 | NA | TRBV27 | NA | TGTGCCAGCAGTTTAGACGAATGGGGGCGCGAGCAGTACTTC | CASSLDEWGREQYF
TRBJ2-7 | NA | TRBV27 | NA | TGTGCCAGCAGTTTTTCTAGCTCCTACGAGCAGTACTTC | CASSFSSSYEQYF
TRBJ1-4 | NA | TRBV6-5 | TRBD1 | TGTGCCACCGGAACAGGGGGCGGTGAAAAACTGTTTTTT | CATGTGGGEKLFF
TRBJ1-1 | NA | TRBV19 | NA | TGTGCCAGTAGGGCCACTGAAGCTTTCTTT | CASRATEAFF
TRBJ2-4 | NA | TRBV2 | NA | TGTGCCAGCAGTGAAGCAACCTGGGGGGAACTAGCCAAAAACATTCAGTACTTC | CASSEATWGELAKNIQYF
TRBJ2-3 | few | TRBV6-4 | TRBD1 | TGTGCCAGCAGTGACGGGGACAGCTCAGATACGCAGTATTTT | CASSDGDSSDTQYF
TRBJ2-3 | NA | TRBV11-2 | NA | TGTGCCAGCAGCCTAAATGGGCTTAACACAGATACGCAGTATTTT | CASSLNGLNTDTQYF
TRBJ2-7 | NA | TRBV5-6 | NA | TGTGCCAGCAGCCCGGACAGCTCCTACGAGCAGTACTTC | CASSPDSSYEQYF
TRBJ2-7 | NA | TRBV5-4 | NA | TGTGCCAGCAGCTGGGACCCTCCGGGCGAGCAGTACTTC | CASSWDPPGEQYF
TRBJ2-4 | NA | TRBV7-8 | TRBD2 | TGTGCCAGCAGCTACCCTGGGACTAGCGGGAGGGCCCAAAACATTCAGTACTTC | CASSYPGTSGRAQNIQYF
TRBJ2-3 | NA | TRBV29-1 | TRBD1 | TGCAGCGTGTTGGGGGACAGGAATAAGTTTCCCACAGATACGCAGTATTTT | CSVLGDRNKFPTDTQYF
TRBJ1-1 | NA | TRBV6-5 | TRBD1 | TGTGCCAGCAGTGGGACAGGGGGTCGAGCTTTCTTT | CASSGTGGRAFF
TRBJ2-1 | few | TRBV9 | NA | TGTGCCAGCAGCGTAGGATGGGGAATCAATGAGCAGTTCTTC | CASSVGWGINEQFF
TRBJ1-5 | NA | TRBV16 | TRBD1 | TGTGCCAGCAGCCCACCAAGGACAGGGGTTAGCAATCAGCCCCAGCATTTT | CASSPPRTGVSNQPQHF
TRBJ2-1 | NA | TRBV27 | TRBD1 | TGTGCCAGCAGTTTATCCGGACAGGGATTTAGCTCCTACAATGAGCAGTTCTTC | CASSLSGQGFSSYNEQFF
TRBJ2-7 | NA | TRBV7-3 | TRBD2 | TGTGCCAGCAGCTTAGTGGGAGGGCCCTACGAGCAGTACTTC | CASSLVGGPYEQYF
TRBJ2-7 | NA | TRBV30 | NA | TGTGCCTCGGAGAGAGTCTCCTACGAGCAGTACTTC | CASERVSYEQYF
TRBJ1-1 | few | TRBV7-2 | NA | TGTGCCAGCAGCCTTCACCGGGAACTGAACACTGAAGCTTTCTTT | CASSLHRELNTEAFF